These 25 T cell receptor beta chains came from one sample sequenced in a study of shared clonotypes between healthy human individuals. Sequencing was performed with immunoSEQ multiplex PCR; in TCRdb, only in-frame clones are kept and a portion is missing. This sample has more than 1.2 million clones; 98% occur once, and the top ten carry 0.3% to 0.45%. Source material: naive CD4+ T cells sorted from blood. Sample subset: CD45RA+ positively selected. These receptors originate from a man younger than 45 in good health.

V and J are TRBV11-2 and TRBJ2-5, with D tentatively TRBD2 (6 bases). Trimming stripped 0 bases from V and 5 bases from J, with 16 bases between. CDR1 SGHAT and CDR2 FQNNGV come from the germline V gene. CDR3 size: 16 residues. As DNA, the CDR3 is TGTGCCAGCAGCTTAGAGGTTAGCGGATACTTGGAGACCCAGTACTTC. This gives the protein CASSLEVSGYLETQYF.

The V and J genes are TRBV5-1 and TRBJ2-3; 8 bases fit TRBD2. CDR1 and CDR2 from the germline V gene are SGHRS and YFSETQ. V was pared by 3 bases and J by 2 bases, with 11 bases of the junction left unmatched. The CDR3 totals 17 residues. The CDR3 spells CASSSPTLAGSTDTQYF. The CDR3 nucleotides read TGCGCCAGCAGCTCACCGACTCTAGCGGGTTCCACAGATACGCAGTATTTT.

The chain combines TRBV7-9 with TRBJ2-5; 11 nucleotides align to TRBD2. This CDR3 is 17 amino acids long. Germline trimming cut 5 bases from V and 3 bases from J; bases unmatched to any gene: 11. Germline CDR1 and CDR2: SEHNR and FQNEAQ (reference sequence). The CDR3: CASSMTKLAGVEETQYF. Here the CDR3 DNA reads TGTGCCAGCAGCATGACCAAACTAGCGGGAGTAGAAGAGACCCAGTACTTC. Based on the CDR3 plus reference TRBV7-9 and TRBJ2-5, the full variable domain is DTGVSQNPRHKITKRGQNVTFRCDPISEHNRLYWYRQTLGQGPEFLTYFQNEAQLEKSRLLSDRFSAERPKGSFSTLEIQRTEQGDSAMYLCASSMTKLAGVEETQYFGPGTRLLVL.

The chain joins TRBV19 to TRBJ2-7; D is possibly TRBD1 or TRBD2 (5 bases each). The CDR3 extends over 15 amino acids. V lost 5 bases and J 4 bases, leaving 18 bases between the germline ends. Germline CDR1 reads LNHDA; CDR2 reads SQIVND (reference sequence). CDR3 sequence: CASSPLGPAGYEQYF. CDR3 DNA sequence: TGTGCCAGTAGTCCCCTGGGGCCCGCGGGTTACGAGCAGTACTTC.

The V gene is TRBV7-9, the J gene TRBJ1-3, with TRBD1 as a possible D gene (5 bases). The CDR3 has 11 amino acids. Trimming took 5 bases from V and 16 from J, leaving 15 bases between them. Germline CDR1 reads SEHNR; CDR2 reads FQNEAQ (reference sequence). The CDR3 DNA reads TGTGCCAGCAGCGCCCAGGGTTCCGGCTATTTT. This translates into CASSAQGSGYF.

V is TRBV7-8 and J is TRBJ2-1; 8 bases match TRBD2. This CDR3 comprises 16 residues. Losses at the gene ends were 4 bases for V and 4 bases for J; bases not matched to a gene: 9. Germline CDR1 reads SGHVS; CDR2 reads FQNEAQ. CDR3 sequence (DNA): TGTGCCAGCAGCTCAGAGGTAGCGGGGAAGTACAATGAGCAGTTCTTC. Translating gives CASSSEVAGKYNEQFF.

The chain carries TRBV7-2 and TRBJ1-2; no definite D call. CDR3 length equals 14 residues. Germline assignment: CDR1 SGHTA and CDR2 FQGNSA. Deletions cut 1 base from V and 9 bases from J, with 15 bases between. CDR3 sequence: CASSLEVTVNSYTF. DNA for the CDR3: TGTGCCAGCAGCTTAGAAGTTACGGTGAATAGCTACACCTTC.

The chain has TRBV19 and TRBJ1-2; TRBD1 matches 8 bases. Germline CDR1 is LNHDA and CDR2 is SQIVND (reference sequence). This CDR3 comprises 15 residues. V shed 7 bases, J shed 4 bases, and the junction held 11 bases outside the gene matches. The CDR3 spells CASKDRGSARYGYTF. The DNA for the CDR3 is TGTGCCAGTAAAGACAGGGGTTCGGCGCGCTATGGCTACACCTTC. Full variable domain (remainder filled in from reference TRBV19 and TRBJ1-2): DGGITQSPKYLFRKEGQNVTLSCEQNLNHDAMYWYRQDPGQGLRLIYYSQIVNDFQKGDIAEGYSVSREKKESFPLTVTSAQKNPTAFYLCASKDRGSARYGYTFGSGTRLTVV.

This chain uses TRBV30 with TRBJ1-5; 10 bases match TRBD1. This CDR3 region has 18 residues. CDR1 and CDR2 (germline): GTSNPN, SVGIG (reference sequence). V dropped 1 base and J dropped 0; count of bases not matched to a gene: 9. Here the CDR3 DNA reads TGTGCCTGGAGTGAAGGACAGGGGGGTCCTTATAGCAATCAGCCCCAGCATTTT. Protein sequence: CAWSEGQGGPYSNQPQHF.

This clone has a single count. The J gene is TRBJ2-1, the V gene TRBV12-5, with 8 nucleotides matching TRBD2. The CDR3 extends over 14 amino acids. V shed 6 bases and J 7 bases; nucleotides not matched to a gene: 8. Looked up from germline, CDR1 is LGHNT and CDR2 is FRNRAP. The CDR3 spells CASGPSSGRNEQFF. The CDR3 bases are TGTGCTAGTGGCCCATCTAGCGGGCGGAATGAGCAGTTCTTC.

On this clone itself: Other DNA sequences within the sample encode an identical CDR3. The CDR3 DNA reads TGTGCCAGCAGGGGGAGCTCCTACAATGAGCAGTTCTTC. Residues: CASRGSSYNEQFF. The rearrangement links TRBV6-5 to TRBJ2-1; D may be TRBD2 (5 bases). This CDR3 is built from 13 residues. CDR1 and CDR2 (germline): MNHEY, SVGAGI. Trimming removed 6 bases from V and 0 bases from J, with 6 bases in between.

The chain combines TRBV6-5 with TRBJ1-3; possible D gene TRBD1, 6 bases. Germline values: CDR1 MNHEY, CDR2 SVGAGI. This CDR3 region has 14 residues. V was trimmed by 7 bases and J by 4 bases, leaving 14 bases between them. The CDR3 loop reads CASINREGGNTIYF. The CDR3 bases are TGTGCCAGCATCAACAGGGAGGGGGGAAACACCATATATTTT.

The chain joins TRBV9 to TRBJ2-1; 10 bases map to TRBD2. Looked up from germline, CDR1 is SGDLS and CDR2 is YYNGEE. Trimming at V came to 4 bases and at J to 3 bases, leaving 10 bases not matched to a gene. The CDR3 sequence is 17 residues long. The CDR3, as DNA: TGTGCCAGCAGCCTAGATGGGAGACTAGCGGGCTACAATGAGCAGTTCTTC. Protein product: CASSLDGRLAGYNEQFF.

This clone has just one count. This chain joins TRBV9 and TRBJ2-6, with D perhaps TRBD2 (6 bases). The germline V and J ends were trimmed by 3 bases and 4 bases, with 20 bases remaining between them. There are 18 residues in the CDR3. Germline V gene lookup returns CDR1 SGDLS and CDR2 YYNGEE. The CDR3 region is CASSAHPGLAGGANVLTF. The CDR3 coding sequence is TGTGCCAGCAGCGCTCACCCGGGACTCGCCGGCGGGGCCAACGTCCTGACTTTC.

Notes on this clone: Other DNA variants within this sample encode the same CDR3. CDR3 loop: CASSLQGNTEAFF. In nucleotides, the CDR3 is TGTGCCAGCAGTTTACAGGGAAACACTGAAGCTTTCTTT. V usage is TRBV27 and J usage is TRBJ1-1, with D tentatively TRBD1 (5 bases). The CDR3 extends over 13 amino acids. V shed 2 bases and J shed 2 bases, with 6 bases lying between them. Germline-derived CDR1 and CDR2 are MNHEY and SMNVEV (reference sequence).

This chain links TRBV25-1 with TRBJ2-6; 10 bases agree with TRBD1. The CDR3 is made up of 16 amino acids. CDR1 is MGHDK and CDR2 is SYGVNS in the germline V gene. The V segment lost 4 bases and the J segment 0 bases; nucleotides outside the gene matches: 0. The CDR3 region is CASSGTGGSGANVLTF. The DNA for the CDR3 is TGTGCCAGCAGTGGGACAGGGGGCTCTGGGGCCAACGTCCTGACTTTC. Using reference TRBV25-1 and TRBJ2-6 for the parts outside the CDR3, the full variable domain is EADIYQTPRYLVIGTGKKITLECSQTMGHDKMYWYQQDPGMELHLIHYSYGVNSTEKGDLSSESTVSRIRTEHFPLTLESARPSHTSQYLCASSGTGGSGANVLTFGAGSRLTVL.

The CDR3 region has the DNA TGTGCCAGCAGCCCCGGATCGATTAGCGGGAGTGGAGAGACCCAGTACTTC. Translated, it gives CASSPGSISGSGETQYF. The rearrangement uses TRBV21-1 and TRBJ2-5; the table's D call TRBD2 went unverified against the DNA. TRBV21-1 is listed as a pseudogene. The CDR3 consists of 17 residues.

V gene TRBV2 combines with J gene TRBJ1-4; a weak D match, TRBD1 (5 bases). CDR3 length: 13 amino acids. Germline assignment: CDR1 SNHLY and CDR2 FYNNEI. V lost 2 bases to trimming and J lost 10 bases, with 11 bases between them. The DNA of the CDR3 is TGTGCCAGCAGTGAATCCAGGGAGGTAAAACTGTTTTTT. As protein: CASSESREVKLFF.

The V gene is TRBV25-1, the J gene TRBJ2-7, with TRBD1 matching 10 bases. The CDR3 has 15 residues. V shed 1 base, J shed 7 bases, and the junction held 7 bases outside the gene matches. Germline V gene sequence: CDR1 MGHDK, CDR2 SYGVNS. The CDR3 here is CASSEWGTGAKEQYF. The CDR3 bases are TGTGCCAGCAGTGAATGGGGGACAGGGGCGAAAGAGCAGTACTTC.

The V call is TRBV18, the J call TRBJ2-5; 14 nucleotides line up with TRBD2. Trimming removed 9 bases from V and 4 bases from J; junction bases left unmatched: 7. This CDR3 contains 15 residues. The germline V gene has CDR1 KGHSH and CDR2 LQKENI. CDR3 in DNA: TGTGCCAGTTCCGGGACTAGCGGGAGTGTAGAGACCCAGTACTTC. This encodes CASSGTSGSVETQYF.

The count of this clone is one. The chain is built from TRBV15 and TRBJ2-1; 7 bases are a match to TRBD2. Trimming took 0 bases from V and 4 from J; bases not matched to a gene: 9. The CDR3 spans 17 residues. The V gene's germline CDR1 is LNHNV and CDR2 YYDKDF (reference sequence). DNA of the CDR3: TGTGCCACCAGCAGAGATCTGGCGGGAGCAACTTACAATGAGCAGTTCTTC. This codes for CATSRDLAGATYNEQFF.

CDR3 in DNA: TGCGCCAGCAGCTTGGCCCCACAAGGGGACGAGCAGTACTTC. Translating gives CASSLAPQGDEQYF. This chain connects TRBV5-1 to TRBJ2-7, with D possibly TRBD1 on 5 matching bases. Germline V gene lookup returns CDR1 SGHRS and CDR2 YFSETQ. Trimming removed 0 bases at V and 5 bases at J, with 12 bases between. This CDR3 has 14 amino acids.

The chain recombines TRBV30 with TRBJ1-5; TRBD1 aligns across 10 bases. After removal of 4 bases from V and 5 bases from J, the junction contained 11 bases not matched to a gene. The CDR3 covers 16 residues. CDR1 is GTSNPN, CDR2 SVGIG, per germline (reference sequence). The CDR3 reads CAWTPSDRGYHQPQHF. The CDR3 DNA is TGTGCCTGGACCCCCTCGGACAGGGGGTATCATCAGCCCCAGCATTTT.

This chain uses TRBV27 with TRBJ1-1; D is unclear. CDR1 and CDR2 from the germline V gene are MNHEY and SMNVEV (reference sequence). The germline V and J ends were trimmed by 5 bases and 1 base, with 11 bases remaining between them. There are 14 residues in the CDR3. The CDR3 protein is CASSIVAGNTEAFF. As DNA, the CDR3 is TGTGCCAGCAGTATCGTTGCAGGGAACACTGAAGCTTTCTTT.

V usage is TRBV19 and J usage is TRBJ1-5; D might be TRBD1 (6 bases). Looked up from germline, CDR1 is LNHDA and CDR2 is SQIVND (reference sequence). The CDR3 consists of 14 residues. V was trimmed by 4 bases and J by 5 bases, leaving 12 bases between them. The CDR3 here is CASSRSRGYQPQHF. The CDR3 DNA sequence: TGTGCCAGTAGTAGGTCCAGGGGTTATCAGCCCCAGCATTTT.